The 6 T cell receptor beta chains below come from one sample, sequenced in a study of T-cell reconstitution after alpha-beta-depleted transplantation in children. Using unique molecular identifiers, the investigators prepared the TCRbeta library. Via MiXCR, TCRdb re-called the PCR reads, giving one row per CDR3 protein. This sample has some 220,000 distinct CDR3 sequences; approximately 10% occur once, and the top ten carry approximately 30%. The material sequenced was PBMCs, taken before TCRalphabeta/CD19-depleted stem cell transplant. The source of these receptors is a child under two years old with acute myeloid leukemia, due to receive a stem cell transplant.

This chain joins TRBV20-1 and TRBJ2-1; no reliable D call. Trimming removed 1 base from V and 6 bases from J, with 10 bases in between. This CDR3 region has 13 residues. Germline values: CDR1 DFQATT, CDR2 SNEGSKA (reference sequence). The CDR3 region is CSARGTKFNEQFF. Here the CDR3 DNA reads TGCAGTGCTAGAGGGACCAAATTCAATGAGCAGTTCTTC.

The chain joins TRBV2 to TRBJ1-5; 12 bases are a match to TRBD1. The V gene end was trimmed by 6 bases and the J gene end by 7 bases; junction bases not matched to a gene: 7. CDR1 is SNHLY, CDR2 FYNNEI, per germline. The CDR3 consists of 15 residues. The CDR3 nucleotides are TGTGCCAGCAGCGCGGGACAGGGGGCCGGGCAGCCCCAGCATTTT. This sequence encodes CASSAGQGAGQPQHF.

CDR3 sequence reads: CASSLVRWGLLTDTQYF. CDR3 coding DNA: TGCGCCAGCAGCTTGGTCCGTTGGGGACTTCTCACAGATACGCAGTATTTT. J is TRBJ2-3 and V is TRBV5-1; TRBD2 might be the D (6 bases). From germline, CDR1 is SGHRS and CDR2 YFSETQ. V lost 0 bases to trimming and J lost 2 bases, with 16 bases between them. The CDR3 consists of 17 residues.

The sample holds many counts of this clonotype. The chain recombines TRBV20-1 with TRBJ2-2; 7 bases agree with TRBD2. The length of the CDR3 is 16 residues. Germline CDR1 DFQATT, CDR2 SNEGSKA (reference sequence). Losses at the gene ends were 5 bases for V and 4 bases for J; bases not matched to a gene: 13. CDR3 in amino acids: CSARPQTSLITGELFF. DNA for the CDR3: TGCAGTGCTCGCCCTCAGACTAGCTTAATCACCGGGGAGCTGTTTTTT.

The CDR3 region has the DNA TGTGCCAGTACCCCCCGGGACACCTACAATGAGCAGTTCTTC. This translates into CASTPRDTYNEQFF. The genes are TRBV19 and TRBJ2-1, with D tentatively TRBD1 (6 bases). With 7 bases removed from V and 2 bases from J, the gap between germline ends came to 12 bases. Germline assignment: CDR1 LNHDA and CDR2 SQIVND (reference sequence). The CDR3 runs 14 residues.

This clonotype was detected ten times or more. This chain uses TRBV29-1 with TRBJ2-3; 12 bases are a match to TRBD2. The CDR3 totals 15 residues. Germline CDR1 is SQVTM and CDR2 is ANQGSEA. Trimming cost V 0 bases and J 4 bases; bases outside gene matches: 2. CDR3 residues: CSVEDASGGADTQYF. For the CDR3, the DNA is TGCAGCGTTGAAGATGCTAGCGGGGGGGCAGATACGCAGTATTTT.